The 18 T cell receptor beta chains below come from one sample, sequenced in a study of blood T cells in healthy people across ages. Sample-barcoded 5' priming and a J-beta primer mix drove a second PCR of roughly 6 to 12 cycles. TCRdb used MiXCR to reprocess the 5' RACE reads, holding one entry per CDR3 protein. The sample records roughly 900,000 distinct CDR3 sequences, under 30% being singletons. The sequenced sample consisted of blood. The receptors shown here come from a woman aged 80 or over in good health.

In its sample, this clonotype was seen a few times. V is TRBV11-3 and J is TRBJ2-1; TRBD1 agrees at 9 bases. V lost 1 base to trimming and J lost 7 bases; unmatched junction nucleotides: 2. The length of the CDR3 is 14 residues. The germline V gene has CDR1 SGHNT and CDR2 YENEEA. CDR3 DNA sequence: TGTGCCAGCAGCTTAGGGGACAGGGCGAATGAGCAGTTCTTC. This sequence encodes CASSLGDRANEQFF.

This clonotype was observed many times. The genes are TRBV5-1 and TRBJ2-7, with TRBD1 matching over 11 bases. The CDR3 is 14 amino acids. Germline CDR1 SGHRS, CDR2 YFSETQ. V trimming: 4 bases; J trimming: 3 bases; junction bases outside the gene matches: 3. The DNA for the CDR3 is TGCGCCAGCAGCCCTGGGACAGGGGGCTACGAGCAGTACTTC. Translated: CASSPGTGGYEQYF.

V and J are TRBV10-2 and TRBJ2-4; D remains ambiguous. Germline V gene lookup returns CDR1 WSHSY and CDR2 SAAADI. The CDR3 loop spans 16 amino acids. V lost 0 bases, J lost 0 bases, and 9 bases lay in between. CDR3 bases: TGCGCCAGCAGTGAGTCCAGAGATATAGCCAAAAACATTCAGTACTTC. Protein product: CASSESRDIAKNIQYF.

This clonotype has ten or more counts. CDR3 DNA: TGTGCCAGCAGAAGACCAGGCTCTCGCTCCTACGAGCAGTACTTC. Encoded protein: CASRRPGSRSYEQYF. The chain is built from TRBV28 and TRBJ2-7; no clear D gene. Germline V lookup: CDR1 MDHEN, CDR2 SYDVKM. Deletions cut 6 bases from V and 0 bases from J, with 15 bases between. The CDR3 covers 15 residues.

As regards this clonotype: Given a much more abundant clone one base away, this may be a read error. V and J are TRBV20-1 and TRBJ1-4; D perhaps matches TRBD1 (6 bases). The V gene's germline CDR1 is DFQATT and CDR2 SNEGSKA (reference sequence). The CDR3 extends over 12 amino acids. CDR3 DNA sequence: TGCATGGCGGGGGGGCCTAATGAAAAACTGTATTTT. This codes for CMAGGPNEKLYF.

Note on this clonotype: Mismatch with germline at one junction end may stem from a read error. The rearrangement joins TRBV2 to TRBJ2-6; D may be TRBD2 (6 bases). This CDR3 contains 15 residues. Germline assignment: CDR1 SNHLY and CDR2 FYNNEI. The CDR3 bases are TGTGCCAGCAGTAGACTAGAGACTGGGGCCAACGTCCGGACTTTC. Its translation: CASSRLETGANVRTF.

Notes on this clonotype: This clone may be a read error of a much larger clone one base away. The V call is TRBV14, the J call TRBJ2-1; D is ambiguous. CDR1 and CDR2 (germline): SGHDN, FVKESK. Trimming removed 0 bases from V and 9 bases from J, with 6 bases in between. The CDR3 spans 12 residues. CDR3 residues: CASSQECGEQFF. The CDR3 DNA is TGTGCCAGCAGCCAAGAATGCGGTGAGCAGTTCTTC.

The V and J genes are TRBV3-1 and TRBJ2-3; D may be TRBD1 or TRBD2 (5 bases each). This CDR3 has 16 amino acids. V was clipped by 1 base and J by 6 bases, with 17 bases between them. Germline V CDR1 and CDR2: LGHDT, YNNKEL (reference sequence). DNA of the CDR3: TGTGCCAGCAGCCAAGTTCTAGGGACCCAACGCGATACGCAGTATTTT. Its protein product is CASSQVLGTQRDTQYF.

This clonotype came up a few times. The chain links TRBV20-1 to TRBJ1-1, with TRBD1 matching over 8 bases. The CDR3 runs 12 residues. J was trimmed by 2 bases and V by 6 bases; bases with no gene match: 2. Germline-derived CDR1 and CDR2 are DFQATT and SNEGSKA (reference sequence). The CDR3 loop is CSAQGGNTEAFF. The CDR3 nucleotides read TGCAGTGCACAGGGGGGTAACACTGAAGCTTTCTTT.

This clonotype was counted between two and nine times. One end of the junction does not line up with germline, which may come from a read error. The chain joins TRBV5-1 to TRBJ1-4, with D perhaps matching TRBD1 (5 bases). This CDR3 comprises 15 residues. Germline-derived CDR1 and CDR2 are SGHRS and YFSETQ. CDR3: CASRNIAGLNEKRFF. CDR3 sequence (DNA): TGCGCCAGCAGGAATATTGCGGGGCTTAATGAAAAACGGTTTTTT.

This clonotype was counted ten times or more. The chain combines TRBV12-3 or TRBV12-4 with TRBJ2-3; no definite D call. V dropped 2 bases and J dropped 5 bases, with 5 bases sitting between them. The length of the CDR3 is 12 residues. CDR3 coding DNA: TGTGCCAGCAGTTTATGGGGAGATACGCAGTATTTT. It specifies CASSLWGDTQYF.

This clonotype was counted a few times. This chain joins TRBV3-1 and TRBJ1-1; 7 bases fit TRBD1. With V trimmed by 0 bases and J by 1 base, 5 bases remained unmatched. Germline CDR1 is LGHDT and CDR2 is YNNKEL (reference sequence). This CDR3 has 16 residues. The CDR3 loop is CASSQDTGVRNTEAFF. The CDR3 bases are TGTGCCAGCAGCCAAGACACAGGGGTCAGGAACACTGAAGCTTTCTTT.

About this clonotype itself: A read error may be the cause here, since a much bigger clone is one base away. The V gene is TRBV7-9, the J gene TRBJ1-2; no clear D. In germline, CDR1 is SEHNR, CDR2 FQNEAQ (reference sequence). The CDR3 extends over 12 amino acids. CDR3 in amino acids: CSSSLIFYGYTF. The CDR3 DNA sequence: TGTTCCAGCAGCTTAATCTTCTATGGCTACACCTTC.

This clonotype occurred a few times. The V gene is TRBV7-2, the J gene TRBJ2-5; 13 positions match TRBD2. The CDR3 has 15 residues. CDR1 is SGHTA, CDR2 FQGNSA, per germline. V was clipped by 5 bases and J by 11 bases; unmatched bases: 11. CDR3: CASSPPGLAGTVQYF. The CDR3 nucleotides read TGTGCCAGCAGCCCCCCGGGACTAGCGGGGACCGTGCAGTACTTC.

This clonotype was picked up a small number of times. This sequence joins TRBV4-3 and TRBJ2-3; 8 positions match TRBD2. The CDR3 consists of 17 residues. Trimming at V came to 4 bases and at J to 2 bases, leaving 11 bases not matched to a gene. CDR1 and CDR2 (germline): LGHNA, YSLEER. This CDR3 reads CASSRRGGRGATDTQYF. CDR3 in DNA: TGCGCCAGCAGCCGACGCGGGGGGCGGGGGGCCACAGATACGCAGTATTTT.

This clonotype has just a few counts. The chain joins TRBV19 to TRBJ2-1, with 7 bases lining up with TRBD2. Germline V gene data show CDR1 as LNHDA and CDR2 as SQIVND (reference sequence). Trimming removed 1 base from V and 8 bases from J; junction bases left unmatched: 8. This CDR3 is 15 amino acids long. This CDR3 reads CASSIVSGGSDEQFF. CDR3 bases: TGTGCCAGTAGTATAGTTTCGGGGGGATCGGATGAGCAGTTCTTC.

CDR3 protein: CASSPYRGGGSPLHF. The CDR3 DNA follows: TGTGCCAGCAGCCCGTACAGGGGGGGGGGATCACCCCTCCACTTT. The chain is built from TRBV7-2 and TRBJ1-6, with 8 positions matching TRBD1. V lost 5 bases, J lost 10 bases, and 10 bases stayed unmatched. The V gene's germline CDR1 is SGHTA and CDR2 FQGNSA. This CDR3 is built from 15 residues.

This clonotype has more than one count but fewer than ten. The chain carries TRBV5-1 and TRBJ1-2; 8 positions match TRBD1. The CDR3 runs to 14 residues. Trimming at V came to 3 bases and at J to 5 bases, leaving 6 bases not matched to a gene. Germline V gene lookup returns CDR1 SGHRS and CDR2 YFSETQ. The CDR3 is CASSWGTGSYGYTF. The CDR3 nucleotides are TGCGCCAGCAGCTGGGGGACAGGATCTTATGGCTACACCTTC. Full variable domain (rest looked up from reference TRBV5-1 and TRBJ1-2): KAGVTQTPRYLIKTRGQQVTLSCSPISGHRSVSWYQQTPGQGLQFLFEYFSETQRNKGNFPGRFSGRQFSNSRSEMNVSTLELGDSALYLCASSWGTGSYGYTFGSGTRLTVV.